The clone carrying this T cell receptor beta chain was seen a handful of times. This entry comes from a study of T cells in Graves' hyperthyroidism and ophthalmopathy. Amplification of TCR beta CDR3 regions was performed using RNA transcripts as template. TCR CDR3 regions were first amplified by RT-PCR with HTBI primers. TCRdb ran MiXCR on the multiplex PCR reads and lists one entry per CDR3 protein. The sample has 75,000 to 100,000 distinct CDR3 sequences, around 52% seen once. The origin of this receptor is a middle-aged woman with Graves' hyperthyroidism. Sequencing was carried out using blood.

The CDR3 loop is CASSFPRGLAGGPRDTQYF. DNA of the CDR3: TGTGCCAGCAGCTTCCCCAGGGGACTAGCGGGAGGGCCGCGGGATACGCAGTATTTT. J is TRBJ2-3 and V is TRBV7-8, with 16 bases aligning to TRBD2. The V and J ends lost 3 bases and 6 bases, in that order; junction bases with no gene match: 12. This CDR3 is 19 amino acids long. Germline values: CDR1 SGHVS, CDR2 FQNEAQ.